These 7 T cell receptor beta chains came from one sample sequenced in a study of Graves' ophthalmopathy and Graves' hyperthyroidism. RNA transcripts were the source from which TCR beta CDR3 regions were amplified. First-round RT-PCR used HTBI primers; second-round multiplex PCR followed. In TCRdb, the multiplex PCR reads were re-called with MiXCR into one record per CDR3 protein. The repertoire has approximately 460,000 distinct CDR3 sequences, around an eighth of them found once; the top ten carry over 7.5%. Sample: blood. These receptor sequences come from a young woman with Graves' ophthalmopathy.

This clonotype was counted at least ten times. A much larger clone sits a single nucleotide away, making a read error possible. This chain connects TRBV19 to TRBJ1-1; D not resolved. Germline CDR1 and CDR2: LNHDA and SQIVND (reference sequence). Trimming removed 4 bases from V and 0 bases from J, with 6 bases in between. The CDR3 runs 13 residues. Here the CDR3 reads CASSTRVNTEAFF. The CDR3 region has the DNA TGTGCCAGTAGTACCCGGGTGAACACTGAAGCTTTCTTT. Variable domain in full (rest from reference TRBV19 and TRBJ1-1): DGGITQSPKYLFRKEGQNVTLSCEQNLNHDAMYWYRQDPGQGLRLIYYSQIVNDFQKGDIAEGYSVSREKKESFPLTVTSAQKNPTAFYLCASSTRVNTEAFFGQGTRLTVV.

This clonotype was observed at least ten times. The rearrangement uses TRBV6-5 and TRBJ1-1; weak D call: TRBD1 (5 bases). The CDR3 is 13 residues long. Germline CDR1 is MNHEY and CDR2 is SVGAGI. V was clipped by 2 bases and J by 6 bases, with 10 bases between them. CDR3 amino acids: CASSYPGGAEAFF. The CDR3 nucleotides are TGTGCCAGCAGTTACCCGGGGGGGGCTGAAGCTTTCTTT.

This clonotype was observed a handful of times. The chain is built from TRBV4-2 and TRBJ2-7, with 10 bases lining up with TRBD1. With V trimmed by 4 bases and J by 3 bases, 9 bases remained unmatched. The CDR3 covers 16 residues. Germline-derived CDR1 and CDR2 are LGHNA and YNFKEQ. CDR3 sequence: CASSRPGTGDYYEQYF. For the CDR3, the DNA is TGTGCCAGCAGCCGCCCTGGGACAGGGGATTACTACGAGCAGTACTTC.

This chain joins TRBV2 and TRBJ1-2; D perhaps matches TRBD1 (5 bases). This CDR3 spans 15 amino acids. Per the germline V gene, CDR1 is SNHLY and CDR2 is FYNNEI. Trimming took 6 bases from V and 7 from J, leaving 21 bases between them. CDR3 loop: CASSESGTAIAGYTF. The CDR3 DNA is TGTGCCAGCAGCGAGTCCGGGACGGCGATTGCTGGCTACACCTTC.

This chain joins TRBV11-2 and TRBJ2-7; 11 nucleotides match TRBD2. The CDR3 consists of 15 residues. V lost 5 bases to trimming and J lost 0 bases; unmatched junction nucleotides: 3. Germline CDR1 is SGHAT and CDR2 is FQNNGV. In DNA form, the CDR3 reads TGTGCCAGCAGCGCGGGACTAGCGGACTCCTACGAGCAGTACTTC. It is translated as CASSAGLADSYEQYF.

This sequence joins TRBV6-5 and TRBJ1-2, with D hard to call. Per the germline V gene, CDR1 is MNHEY and CDR2 is SVGAGI. This CDR3 has 14 amino acids. V lost 2 bases to trimming and J lost 4 bases, with 11 bases between them. The CDR3 sequence is CASSYVTLLYGYTF. The CDR3 coding sequence is TGTGCCAGCAGTTACGTGACACTACTCTATGGCTACACCTTC.

This clonotype was picked up many times. The chain is built from TRBV28 and TRBJ2-5, with D perhaps TRBD2 (5 bases). CDR1 is MDHEN, CDR2 SYDVKM, per germline. The V gene lost 3 bases and the J gene lost 2 bases, with 10 bases spanning the gap. The CDR3 runs to 14 residues. The CDR3 sequence: CASSFHGKQETQYF. CDR3 coding DNA: TGTGCCAGCAGTTTTCACGGGAAACAAGAGACCCAGTACTTC.